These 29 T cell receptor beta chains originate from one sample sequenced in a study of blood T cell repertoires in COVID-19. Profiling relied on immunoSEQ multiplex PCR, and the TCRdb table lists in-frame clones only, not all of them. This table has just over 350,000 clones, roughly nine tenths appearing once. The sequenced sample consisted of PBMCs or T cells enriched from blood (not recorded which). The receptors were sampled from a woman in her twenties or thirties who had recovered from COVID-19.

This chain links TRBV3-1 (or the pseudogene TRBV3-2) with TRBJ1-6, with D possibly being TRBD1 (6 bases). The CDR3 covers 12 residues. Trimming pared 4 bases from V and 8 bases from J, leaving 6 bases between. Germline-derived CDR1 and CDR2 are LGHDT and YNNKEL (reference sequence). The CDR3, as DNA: TGTGCCAGCAGCCGGACAGATTCACCCCTCCACTTT. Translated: CASSRTDSPLHF.

DNA of the CDR3: TGCGCCAGCAGCCAGAGGGATAGCGGGAGGGCCGGGGCAGATACGCAGTATTTT. It yields the protein CASSQRDSGRAGADTQYF. This sequence joins TRBV4-1 and TRBJ2-3, with TRBD2 matching 11 bases. The CDR3 runs 18 residues. Germline-derived CDR1 and CDR2 are MGHRA and YSYEKL. The V segment lost 3 bases and the J segment 4 bases; nucleotides outside the gene matches: 12.

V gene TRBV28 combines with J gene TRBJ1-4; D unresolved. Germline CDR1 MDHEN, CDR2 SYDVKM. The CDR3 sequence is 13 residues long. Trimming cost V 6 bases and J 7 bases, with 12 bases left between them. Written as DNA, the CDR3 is TGTGCCAGCAGAAGGAGTGACGGTGAAAAACTGTTTTTT. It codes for CASRRSDGEKLFF.

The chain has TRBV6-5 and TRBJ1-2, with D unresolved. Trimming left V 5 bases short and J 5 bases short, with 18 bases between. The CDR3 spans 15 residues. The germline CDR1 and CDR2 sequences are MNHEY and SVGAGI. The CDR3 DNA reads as TGTGCCAGCAGTCCGTCGACGGCGGGGTCTTATGGCTACACCTTC. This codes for CASSPSTAGSYGYTF.

CDR3 sequence: CASSQHHTTGELFF. The CDR3 DNA reads as TGCGCCAGCAGCCAACACCACACCACCGGGGAGCTGTTTTTT. The V call is TRBV4-1, the J call TRBJ2-2; D not certain. The V and J ends lost 2 bases and 4 bases respectively, with 8 bases between them. Germline V CDR1 and CDR2: MGHRA, YSYEKL. The CDR3 loop spans 14 amino acids.

The CDR3 region has the DNA TGTGCCACCAGCAGAGACCAGGGACAGAGGTCCTACGAGCAGTACTTC. This gives the protein CATSRDQGQRSYEQYF. The rearrangement uses TRBV15 and TRBJ2-7, with 7 nucleotides matching TRBD1. The CDR3 has 16 amino acids. V lost 0 bases to trimming and J lost 1 base; unmatched junction nucleotides: 6. The germline V gene encodes CDR1 LNHNV and CDR2 YYDKDF (reference sequence).

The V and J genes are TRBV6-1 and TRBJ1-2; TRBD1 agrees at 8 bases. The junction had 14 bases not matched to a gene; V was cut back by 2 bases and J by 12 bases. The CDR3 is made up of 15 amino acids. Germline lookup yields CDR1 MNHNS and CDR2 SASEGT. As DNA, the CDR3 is TGTGCCAGCAGTGAATACGGGAACACAGGGGGACAGAACACCTTC. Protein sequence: CASSEYGNTGGQNTF.

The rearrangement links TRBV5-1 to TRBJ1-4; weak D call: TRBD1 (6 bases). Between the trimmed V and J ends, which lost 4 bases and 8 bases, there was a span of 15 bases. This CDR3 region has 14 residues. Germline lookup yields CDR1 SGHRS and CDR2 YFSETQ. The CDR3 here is CASSPGTLREKLFF. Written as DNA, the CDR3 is TGCGCCAGCAGCCCCGGGACACTGAGGGAAAAACTGTTTTTT.

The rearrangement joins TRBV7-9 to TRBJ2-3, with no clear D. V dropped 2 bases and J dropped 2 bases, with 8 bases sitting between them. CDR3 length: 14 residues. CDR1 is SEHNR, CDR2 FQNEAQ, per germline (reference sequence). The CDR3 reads CASSLRLVTDTQYF. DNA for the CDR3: TGTGCCAGCAGCTTACGGCTAGTCACAGATACGCAGTATTTT.

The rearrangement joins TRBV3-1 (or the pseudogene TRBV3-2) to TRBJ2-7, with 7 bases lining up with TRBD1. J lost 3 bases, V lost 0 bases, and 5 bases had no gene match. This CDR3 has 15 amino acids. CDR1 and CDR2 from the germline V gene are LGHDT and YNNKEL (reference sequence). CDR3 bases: TGTGCCAGCAGCCAAGACAGGGGGTTTAACTACGAGCAGTACTTC. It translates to CASSQDRGFNYEQYF.

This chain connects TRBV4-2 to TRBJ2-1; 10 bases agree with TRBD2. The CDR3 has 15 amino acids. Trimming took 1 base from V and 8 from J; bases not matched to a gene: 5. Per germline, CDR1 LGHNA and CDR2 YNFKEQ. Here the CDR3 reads CASSQGSGGAYEQFF. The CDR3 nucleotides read TGTGCCAGCAGCCAAGGAAGCGGGGGGGCCTATGAGCAGTTCTTC.

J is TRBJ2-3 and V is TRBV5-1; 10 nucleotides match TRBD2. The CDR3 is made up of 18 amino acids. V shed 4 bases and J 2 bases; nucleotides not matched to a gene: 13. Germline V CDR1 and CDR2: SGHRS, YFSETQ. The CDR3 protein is CASSRRPSGSASTDTQYF. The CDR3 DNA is TGCGCCAGCAGCCGCCGACCTAGCGGGAGCGCTTCCACAGATACGCAGTATTTT.

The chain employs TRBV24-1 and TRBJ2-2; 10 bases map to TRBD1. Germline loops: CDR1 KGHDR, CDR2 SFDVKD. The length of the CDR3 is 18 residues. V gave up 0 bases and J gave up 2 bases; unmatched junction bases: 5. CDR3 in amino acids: CATSDLAGQGQNTGELFF. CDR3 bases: TGTGCCACCAGTGATTTGGCGGGACAGGGGCAAAACACCGGGGAGCTGTTTTTT.

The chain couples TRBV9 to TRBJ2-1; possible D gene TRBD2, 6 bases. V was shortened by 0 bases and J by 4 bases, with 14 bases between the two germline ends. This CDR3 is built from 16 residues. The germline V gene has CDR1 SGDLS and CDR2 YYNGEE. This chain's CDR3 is CASSVGVGGIYNEQFF. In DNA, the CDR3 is TGTGCCAGCAGCGTAGGCGTGGGGGGAATTTACAATGAGCAGTTCTTC.

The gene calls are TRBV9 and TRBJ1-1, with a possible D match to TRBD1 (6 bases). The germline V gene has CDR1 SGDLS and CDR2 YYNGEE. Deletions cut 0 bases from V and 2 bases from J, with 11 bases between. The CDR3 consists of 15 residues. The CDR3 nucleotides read TGTGCCAGCAGCGTAGATGGACAGCCTAACACTGAAGCTTTCTTT. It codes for CASSVDGQPNTEAFF.

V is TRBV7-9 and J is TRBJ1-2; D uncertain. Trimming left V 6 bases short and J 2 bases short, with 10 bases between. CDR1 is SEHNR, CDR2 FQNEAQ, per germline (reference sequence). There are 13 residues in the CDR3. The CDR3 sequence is CASSTTTNYGYTF. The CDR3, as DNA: TGTGCCAGCAGTACCACAACGAACTATGGCTACACCTTC. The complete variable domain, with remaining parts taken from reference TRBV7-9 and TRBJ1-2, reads DTGVSQNPRHKITKRGQNVTFRCDPISEHNRLYWYRQTLGQGPEFLTYFQNEAQLEKSRLLSDRFSAERPKGSFSTLEIQRTEQGDSAMYLCASSTTTNYGYTFGSGTRLTVV.

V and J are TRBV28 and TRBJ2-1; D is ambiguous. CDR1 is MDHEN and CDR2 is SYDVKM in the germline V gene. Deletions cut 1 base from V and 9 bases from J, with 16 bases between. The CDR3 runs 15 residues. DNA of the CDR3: TGTGCCAGCAGTTTATTGAGGCTAGACCCGGGTGAGCAGTTCTTC. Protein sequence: CASSLLRLDPGEQFF. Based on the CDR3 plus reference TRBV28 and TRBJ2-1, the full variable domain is DVKVTQSSRYLVKRTGEKVFLECVQDMDHENMFWYRQDPGLGLRLIYFSYDVKMKEKGDIPEGYSVSREKKERFSLILESASTNQTSMYLCASSLLRLDPGEQFFGPGTRLTVL.

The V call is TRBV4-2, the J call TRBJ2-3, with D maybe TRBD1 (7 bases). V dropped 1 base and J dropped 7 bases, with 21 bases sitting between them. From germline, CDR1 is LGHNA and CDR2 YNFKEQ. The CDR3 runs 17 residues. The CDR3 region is CASSQARTGLSGYTQYF. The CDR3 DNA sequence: TGTGCCAGCAGCCAAGCGCGGACAGGCCTTAGCGGATATACGCAGTATTTT.

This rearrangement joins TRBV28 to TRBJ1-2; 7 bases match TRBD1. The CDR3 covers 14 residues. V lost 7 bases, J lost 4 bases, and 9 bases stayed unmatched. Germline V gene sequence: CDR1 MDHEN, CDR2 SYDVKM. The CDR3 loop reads CASIRQGSVYGYTF. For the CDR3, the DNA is TGTGCCAGCATCAGACAGGGCAGCGTCTATGGCTACACCTTC.

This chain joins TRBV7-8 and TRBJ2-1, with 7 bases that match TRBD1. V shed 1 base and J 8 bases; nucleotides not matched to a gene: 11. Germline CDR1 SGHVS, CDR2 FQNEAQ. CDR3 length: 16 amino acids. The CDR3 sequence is CASSLGGQGGRYEQFF. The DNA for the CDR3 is TGTGCCAGCAGCTTAGGGGGACAAGGGGGCAGGTATGAGCAGTTCTTC.

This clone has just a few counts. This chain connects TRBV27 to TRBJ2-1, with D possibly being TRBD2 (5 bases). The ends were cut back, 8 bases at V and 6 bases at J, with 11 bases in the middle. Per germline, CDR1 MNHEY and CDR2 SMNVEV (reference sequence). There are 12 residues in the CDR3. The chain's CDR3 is CASSEAGNEQFF. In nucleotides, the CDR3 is TGTGCCAGCTCGGAGGCCGGCAATGAGCAGTTCTTC.

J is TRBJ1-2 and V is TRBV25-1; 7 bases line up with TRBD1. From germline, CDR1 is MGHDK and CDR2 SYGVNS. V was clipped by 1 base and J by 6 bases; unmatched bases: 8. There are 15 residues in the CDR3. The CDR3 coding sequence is TGTGCCAGCAGTGAATTGGGCAAACAGGGGAATGGCTACACCTTC. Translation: CASSELGKQGNGYTF.

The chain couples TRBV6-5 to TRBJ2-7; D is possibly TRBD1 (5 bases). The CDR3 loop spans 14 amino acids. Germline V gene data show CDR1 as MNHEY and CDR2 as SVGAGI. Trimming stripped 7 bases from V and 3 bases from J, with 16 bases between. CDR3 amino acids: CASTKGSGYYEQYF. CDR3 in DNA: TGTGCCAGCACCAAGGGGTCCGGTTACTACGAGCAGTACTTC.

This CDR3 reads CASSFLAGNQPQHF. The CDR3 nucleotides are TGTGCCAGCAGTTTCCTCGCAGGGAATCAGCCCCAGCATTTT. The chain is built from TRBV27 and TRBJ1-5, with D perhaps matching TRBD1 (5 bases). Trimming took 3 bases from V and 4 from J, leaving 10 bases between them. The CDR3 totals 14 residues. The germline V gene has CDR1 MNHEY and CDR2 SMNVEV (reference sequence).

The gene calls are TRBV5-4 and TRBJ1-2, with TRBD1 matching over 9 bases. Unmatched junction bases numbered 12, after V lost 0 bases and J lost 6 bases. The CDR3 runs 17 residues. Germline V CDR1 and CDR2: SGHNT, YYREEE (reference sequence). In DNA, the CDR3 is TGTGCCAGCAGCTTGGGAGTCTGGGACAGGGAATCAAATGGCTACACCTTC. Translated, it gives CASSLGVWDRESNGYTF.

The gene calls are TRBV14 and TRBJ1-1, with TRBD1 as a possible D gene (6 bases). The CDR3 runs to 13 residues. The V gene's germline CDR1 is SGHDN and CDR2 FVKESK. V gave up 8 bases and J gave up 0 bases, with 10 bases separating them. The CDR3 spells CASRDTLNTEAFF. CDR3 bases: TGTGCCAGCCGGGACACCTTGAACACTGAAGCTTTCTTT.

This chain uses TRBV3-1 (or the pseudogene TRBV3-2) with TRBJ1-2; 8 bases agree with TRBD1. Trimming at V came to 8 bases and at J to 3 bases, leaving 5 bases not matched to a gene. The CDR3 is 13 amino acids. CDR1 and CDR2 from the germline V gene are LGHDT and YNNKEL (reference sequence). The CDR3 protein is CASVRGLDYGYTF. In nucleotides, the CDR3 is TGTGCCAGCGTCAGGGGGCTTGACTATGGCTACACCTTC.

CDR3 nucleotide sequence: TGTGCCAGCAGCCAAGCGACTAGCGGGGGGATAGATACGCAGTATTTT. Amino acid sequence: CASSQATSGGIDTQYF. The chain uses TRBV14 and TRBJ2-3, with 13 bases identical to TRBD2. Germline-derived CDR1 and CDR2 are SGHDN and FVKESK. The CDR3 extends over 16 amino acids. The trim removed 1 base at V and 5 bases at J, leaving 3 bases unmatched.

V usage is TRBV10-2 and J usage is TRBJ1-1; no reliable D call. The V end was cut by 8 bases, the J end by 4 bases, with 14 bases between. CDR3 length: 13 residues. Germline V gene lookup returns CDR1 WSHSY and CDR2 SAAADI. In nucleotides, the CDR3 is TGCGCCAGCCAGTTTGGGAGGGCCACTGAAGCTTTCTTT. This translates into CASQFGRATEAFF.